These 32 T cell receptor beta chains originate from one sample sequenced in a study of beta chain features in type 1 diabetes. Reverse transcribing all isolated RNA meant expressed TCRB transcripts were sequenced. Repertoires were generated with immunoSEQ multiplex PCR, while TCRdb's copy carries only in-frame clones and drops some. In the table there are under 850,000 clones, around an eighth of which are singletons. General study findings and limits: A moderate, significant TCRB CDR3 shortening appeared in type 1 diabetes across four CD4+ subsets.

For these TCRs, the target antigens are not known. The specimen was naive CD4+ T cells from blood. These receptors all stem from a man between 18 and 29 years old with type 1 diabetes.

The J gene is TRBJ1-2, the V gene TRBV7-9; 11 bases are a match to TRBD1. Trimming took 6 bases from V and 4 from J; bases not matched to a gene: 7. Germline CDR1 reads SEHNR; CDR2 reads FQNEAQ (reference sequence). This CDR3 contains 15 residues. This CDR3 reads CASRRTGGWPYGYTF. Here the CDR3 DNA reads TGTGCCAGCAGACGGACAGGGGGCTGGCCCTATGGCTACACCTTC.

This clone was counted between two and nine times. V gene TRBV29-1 combines with J gene TRBJ2-5; possibly TRBD2 for D (5 bases). The J call is in doubt because the DNA end fits TRBJ2-7 better. The CDR3 loop spans 10 amino acids. CDR1 and CDR2 from the germline V gene are SQVTM and ANQGSEA. The CDR3 coding sequence is TGCAGCGTGGAGGATGGCGAGCAGTACTTC. Translation: CSVEDGEQYF.

This clone was observed a handful of times. V and J are TRBV30 and TRBJ1-2; no firm D call. Germline loops: CDR1 GTSNPN, CDR2 SVGIG (reference sequence). The CDR3 is 11 residues long. The V and J ends lost 4 bases and 6 bases respectively, with 9 bases between them. The CDR3 spells CAWTPRDGYTF. CDR3 nucleotide sequence: TGTGCCTGGACTCCTCGCGATGGCTACACCTTC.

The chain combines TRBV27 with TRBJ1-1; D is possibly TRBD1 (5 bases). Per the germline V gene, CDR1 is MNHEY and CDR2 is SMNVEV (reference sequence). This CDR3 spans 12 amino acids. V was clipped by 2 bases and J by 6 bases, with 7 bases between them. CDR3 sequence (DNA): TGTGCCAGCAGTTTACAGGGCTCTGAAGCTTTCTTT. It encodes CASSLQGSEAFF.

The sample holds a few counts of this clone. The genes are TRBV18 and TRBJ2-7, with 7 nucleotides matching TRBD1. The CDR3 has 13 amino acids. The germline V gene has CDR1 KGHSH and CDR2 LQKENI. J lost 5 bases, V lost 5 bases, and 6 bases had no gene match. The CDR3 nucleotides are TGTGCCAGCTCAAGAGACAGGGTCCACGAGCAGTACTTC. The encoded protein is CASSRDRVHEQYF.

The rearrangement links TRBV2 to TRBJ1-1; D might be TRBD1 (5 bases). Germline CDR1 SNHLY, CDR2 FYNNEI. The CDR3 contains 14 residues. The V and J ends lost 2 bases and 5 bases respectively, with 12 bases between them. The CDR3 nucleotides are TGTGCCAGCAGTGAAATGGGGGGGAGGACTGAAGCTTTCTTT. This codes for CASSEMGGRTEAFF.

This clone was observed a few times. CDR3 sequence (DNA): TGTGCCAGCAGCTCCACCGGGACAGGGAATGAAAAACTGTTTTTT. Its protein is CASSSTGTGNEKLFF. This chain links TRBV5-6 with TRBJ1-4, with 9 bases lining up with TRBD1. The CDR3 runs to 15 residues. CDR1 is SGHDT and CDR2 is YYEEEE in the germline V gene. Trimming took 3 bases from V and 5 from J; bases not matched to a gene: 5.

This clone was recorded a few times. This rearrangement joins TRBV5-1 to TRBJ1-2; D gene uncertain. The CDR3 sequence is 16 residues long. Germline-derived CDR1 and CDR2 are SGHRS and YFSETQ. The germline V and J ends were trimmed by 0 bases and 7 bases, with 19 bases remaining between them. CDR3: CASSLAGGRSSGGYTF. CDR3 nucleotides: TGCGCCAGCAGCTTGGCCGGAGGCAGGAGCTCAGGTGGCTACACCTTC.

The chain couples TRBV6-1 to TRBJ1-6, with 9 bases matching TRBD1. The CDR3 contains 14 residues. CDR1 and CDR2 (germline): MNHNS, SASEGT. V lost 7 bases and J lost 8; bases outside the gene matches: 6. CDR3 in DNA: TGTGCCAGCATGGTGGGACAGGGTGATTCACCCCTCCACTTT. Protein: CASMVGQGDSPLHF.

The chain has TRBV29-1 and TRBJ2-2; 8 nucleotides line up with TRBD2. The CDR3 loop spans 16 amino acids. Germline assignment: CDR1 SQVTM and CDR2 ANQGSEA. J was trimmed by 5 bases and V by 0 bases; bases with no gene match: 8. CDR3 residues: CSVEDRAGGSTGELFF. For the CDR3, the DNA is TGCAGCGTTGAAGATCGTGCGGGGGGTTCAACCGGGGAGCTGTTTTTT.

This clone was counted a few times. The chain carries TRBV18 and TRBJ2-5; D is unclear. The length of the CDR3 is 13 residues. Germline CDR1 reads KGHSH; CDR2 reads LQKENI. V gave up 3 bases and J gave up 6 bases, with 11 bases separating them. This chain's CDR3 is CASSPFGDQTQYF. In DNA form, the CDR3 reads TGTGCCAGCTCACCTTTTGGGGATCAGACCCAGTACTTC.

The V and J genes are TRBV4-2 and TRBJ1-6; D ambiguous. The V gene lost 1 base and the J gene lost 7 bases, with 8 bases spanning the gap. The CDR3 has 14 amino acids. Germline values: CDR1 LGHNA, CDR2 YNFKEQ. CDR3 loop: CASSQVDQNSPLHF. The CDR3 coding sequence is TGTGCCAGCAGCCAAGTGGACCAAAATTCACCCCTCCACTTT.

This chain uses TRBV15 with TRBJ1-5; a possible D gene is TRBD1 (5 bases). The CDR3 has 14 residues. Germline CDR1 is LNHNV and CDR2 is YYDKDF (reference sequence). The germline V and J ends were trimmed by 1 base and 7 bases, with 11 bases remaining between them. The CDR3 DNA reads TGTGCCACCAGCAGAGCAGGGACGGGCCAGCCCCAGCATTTT. This encodes CATSRAGTGQPQHF.

Of note for this clone: The same CDR3 is also encoded by other DNA sequences in this sample. The chain combines TRBV18 with TRBJ1-1; the match to TRBD1 covers 7 bases. This CDR3 spans 14 amino acids. Germline V CDR1 and CDR2: KGHSH, LQKENI. The ends lost 3 bases at V and 0 bases at J; junction bases unmatched: 1. The CDR3 sequence is CASSPGQLNTEAFF. CDR3 in DNA: TGTGCCAGCTCACCGGGACAGTTGAACACTGAAGCTTTCTTT.

This clone was found a few times. This rearrangement joins TRBV29-1 to TRBJ2-7, with TRBD1 identical over 7 bases. Unmatched junction bases numbered 5, after V lost 6 bases and J lost 0 bases. Germline-derived CDR1 and CDR2 are SQVTM and ANQGSEA. This CDR3 spans 13 amino acids. Here the CDR3 DNA reads TGCAGCGTACGGGACAGCCACTCCTACGAGCAGTACTTC. It encodes CSVRDSHSYEQYF.

V gene TRBV7-2 combines with J gene TRBJ2-3; TRBD1 aligns across 9 bases. Looked up from germline, CDR1 is SGHTA and CDR2 is FQGNSA. The CDR3 runs to 16 residues. The V segment lost 3 bases and the J segment 2 bases; nucleotides outside the gene matches: 6. This chain's CDR3 is CASSFGQGTNTDTQYF. The CDR3 region has the DNA TGTGCCAGCAGCTTCGGACAGGGGACAAACACAGATACGCAGTATTTT. Filled out from reference TRBV7-2 and TRBJ2-3, the complete variable domain reads GAGVSQSPSNKVTEKGKDVELRCDPISGHTALYWYRQSLGQGLEFLIYFQGNSAPDKSGLPSDRFSAERTGGSVSTLTIQRTQQEDSAVYLCASSFGQGTNTDTQYFGPGTRLTVL.

The V call is TRBV6-6, the J call TRBJ2-7; 8 nucleotides match TRBD2. Germline CDR1 MNHNY, CDR2 SVGAGI (reference sequence). This CDR3 spans 15 amino acids. V shed 2 bases, J shed 5 bases, and the junction held 8 bases outside the gene matches. In DNA form, the CDR3 reads TGTGCCAGCAGTTACCTTCGGGGGGGCCCGGACGAGCAGTACTTC. Translation gives CASSYLRGGPDEQYF.

This clone was counted between two and nine times. Other DNA sequences in this specimen translate into the identical CDR3. The chain joins TRBV29-1 to TRBJ2-2; no firm D call. Per the germline V gene, CDR1 is SQVTM and CDR2 is ANQGSEA. The V gene lost 4 bases and the J gene lost 0 bases, with 6 bases spanning the gap. This CDR3 has 13 amino acids. The CDR3 DNA reads as TGCAGCGTTGTGGGCGCGAACACCGGGGAGCTGTTTTTT. It is translated as CSVVGANTGELFF.

A few counts support this clone. The V call is TRBV28, the J call TRBJ1-4, with D unresolved. There are 12 residues in the CDR3. Between the trimmed V and J ends, which lost 3 bases and 9 bases, there was a span of 8 bases. The germline CDR1 and CDR2 sequences are MDHEN and SYDVKM. In DNA, the CDR3 is TGTGCCAGCAGTTTGACCACTAAAAAACTGTTTTTT. Amino acids: CASSLTTKKLFF. The full variable domain, its missing parts supplied by reference TRBV28 and TRBJ1-4, is DVKVTQSSRYLVKRTGEKVFLECVQDMDHENMFWYRQDPGLGLRLIYFSYDVKMKEKGDIPEGYSVSREKKERFSLILESASTNQTSMYLCASSLTTKKLFFGSGTQLSVL.

This sequence joins TRBV15 and TRBJ2-7; 7 bases match TRBD1. The germline CDR1 and CDR2 sequences are LNHNV and YYDKDF (reference sequence). Germline trimming cut 0 bases from V and 5 bases from J; bases unmatched to any gene: 7. The CDR3 has 15 amino acids. Written as DNA, the CDR3 is TGTGCCACCAGCAGAGATAACCACAGGGGAGACGAGCAGTACTTC. It yields the protein CATSRDNHRGDEQYF.

Only a few counts were recorded for this clone. The chain links TRBV9 to TRBJ1-1, with D perhaps matching TRBD1 (6 bases). This CDR3 region has 16 residues. V gave up 4 bases and J gave up 4 bases, with 20 bases separating them. Germline V lookup: CDR1 SGDLS, CDR2 YYNGEE. Here the CDR3 DNA reads TGTGCCAGCAGCACAGGGATTACAGCTCAGGGCACTGAAGCTTTCTTT. It specifies CASSTGITAQGTEAFF.

The V call is TRBV5-6, the J call TRBJ2-7; TRBD2 is a possible D gene (5 bases). There are 15 residues in the CDR3. Germline V gene lookup returns CDR1 SGHDT and CDR2 YYEEEE. Trimming shortened V by 5 bases and J by 2 bases, and 17 bases separated the two germline ends. The CDR3 bases are TGTGCCAGCAGTAGGAGGTCCTCCTGGCCCTACGAGCAGTACTTC. This sequence encodes CASSRRSSWPYEQYF.

The rearrangement joins TRBV29-1 to TRBJ1-4; tentative D call: TRBD1 (6 bases). CDR3 length equals 13 residues. Deletions cut 5 bases from V and 8 bases from J, with 15 bases between. Germline-derived CDR1 and CDR2 are SQVTM and ANQGSEA. The DNA of the CDR3 is TGCAGCGTTACCACAGGGTTTCGGGAAAAACTGTTTTTT. It is translated as CSVTTGFREKLFF.

The V and J genes are TRBV6-5 and TRBJ2-7, with no clear D. The CDR3 runs 11 residues. The V gene lost 0 bases and the J gene lost 7 bases, with 4 bases spanning the gap. The germline CDR1 and CDR2 sequences are MNHEY and SVGAGI. The CDR3 DNA follows: TGTGCCAGCAGTTACTCTACAGAGCAGTACTTC. This sequence encodes CASSYSTEQYF.

This clone showed up just a few times. This chain links TRBV4-1 with TRBJ1-4; D ambiguous. Looked up from germline, CDR1 is MGHRA and CDR2 is YSYEKL. The ends were cut back, 2 bases at V and 0 bases at J, with 16 bases in the middle. There are 18 residues in the CDR3. CDR3 protein: CASSQRFPDTTTNEKLFF. CDR3 nucleotides: TGCGCCAGCAGCCAACGATTCCCAGACACCACAACTAATGAAAAACTGTTTTTT.

This clone appeared a few times. CDR3 nucleotide sequence: TGTGCCAGCAGCTCAAGTTTACCAAACACCGGGGAGCTGTTTTTT. Its protein product is CASSSSLPNTGELFF. The V and J genes are TRBV28 and TRBJ2-2; no clear D. The germline gives CDR1 MDHEN, CDR2 SYDVKM. The CDR3 extends over 15 amino acids. V dropped 6 bases and J dropped 2 bases, with 13 bases sitting between them.

This chain connects TRBV9 to TRBJ1-4; unclear D gene. Germline values: CDR1 SGDLS, CDR2 YYNGEE. Trimming pared 3 bases from V and 10 bases from J, leaving 10 bases between. The CDR3 spans 12 residues. The CDR3 loop reads CASSAIAGKLFF. As DNA, the CDR3 is TGTGCCAGCAGCGCAATCGCTGGAAAACTGTTTTTT.

The genes are TRBV29-1 and TRBJ1-1; no clear D gene. The germline V gene has CDR1 SQVTM and CDR2 ANQGSEA. V was clipped by 5 bases and J by 4 bases, with 8 bases between them. The CDR3 totals 11 residues. The CDR3 reads CSVLGSTEAFF. CDR3 sequence (DNA): TGCAGCGTTCTAGGTTCCACTGAAGCTTTCTTT.

The chain couples TRBV4-1 to TRBJ2-5, with D perhaps matching TRBD1 (6 bases). Germline values: CDR1 MGHRA, CDR2 YSYEKL. Between the trimmed V and J ends, which lost 2 bases and 4 bases, there was a span of 23 bases. The CDR3 runs 18 residues. The CDR3 DNA reads TGCGCCAGCAGCCAACTACCCAGGACCGAAATAGGGGGAGAGACCCAGTACTTC. It translates to CASSQLPRTEIGGETQYF.

This clone was counted only a few times. The CDR3 protein is CASSSSSSYTDTQYF. In DNA, the CDR3 is TGTGCCAGCAGCTCCTCCAGTTCTTACACAGATACGCAGTATTTT. This chain joins TRBV7-8 and TRBJ2-3; D is ambiguous. Deletions cut 4 bases from V and 2 bases from J, with 13 bases between. CDR1 and CDR2 from the germline V gene are SGHVS and FQNEAQ. The CDR3 extends over 15 amino acids.

V usage is TRBV14 and J usage is TRBJ1-1, with no clear D. Trimming cost V 4 bases and J 2 bases, with 5 bases left between them. The CDR3 is made up of 12 amino acids. Germline V lookup: CDR1 SGHDN, CDR2 FVKESK. Written as DNA, the CDR3 is TGTGCCAGCAGCCGAAGAAACACTGAAGCTTTCTTT. This sequence encodes CASSRRNTEAFF.

This clone was found a few times. This sequence joins TRBV30 and TRBJ2-2, with D perhaps TRBD1 (6 bases). CDR1 and CDR2 from the germline V gene are GTSNPN and SVGIG (reference sequence). This CDR3 is 14 amino acids long. V was pared by 4 bases and J by 4 bases, with 13 bases between. CDR3 amino acids: CAWNHLGGTGELFF. CDR3 nucleotide sequence: TGTGCCTGGAACCACCTAGGGGGCACCGGGGAGCTGTTTTTT. The entire variable domain, with the rest obtained from reference TRBV30 and TRBJ2-2, is as follows: SQTIHQWPATLVQPVGSPLSLECTVEGTSNPNLYWYRQAAGRGLQLLFYSVGIGQISSEVPQNLSASRPQDRQFILSSKKLLLSDSGFYLCAWNHLGGTGELFFGEGSRLTVL.